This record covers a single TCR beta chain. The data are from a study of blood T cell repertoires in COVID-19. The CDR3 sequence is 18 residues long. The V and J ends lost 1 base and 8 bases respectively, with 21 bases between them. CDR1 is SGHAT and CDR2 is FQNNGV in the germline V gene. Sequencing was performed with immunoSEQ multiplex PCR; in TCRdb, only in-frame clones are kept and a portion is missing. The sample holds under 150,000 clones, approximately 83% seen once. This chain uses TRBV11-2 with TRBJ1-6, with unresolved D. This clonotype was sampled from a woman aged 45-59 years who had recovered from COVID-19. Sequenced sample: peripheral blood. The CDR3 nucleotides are TGTGCCAGCAGCTTAGGGGTTCCCGGGTACACCTTTTATTCACCCCTCCACTTT. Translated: CASSLGVPGYTFYSPLHF.